The sequence of this T cell receptor beta chain was determined in a study of cytomegalovirus exposure and HLA in healthy donors. Study-wide results and caveats: With later analysis, a missense DCLRE1C variant became linked to TCR beta V- and J-gene trimming.

A remark on this clone: Its target is unknown.

The primer mix had 60 Vbeta and 13 Jbeta primers. In the original workflow: Counted up in a later analysis, unique TCR beta chains came to roughly 80 million, with around 11 million shared. The repertoire was sequenced with immunoSEQ multiplex PCR; TCRdb's copy has only in-frame clones and lacks some. V, J and clone size derive from that table, while D and trimming were established from the DNA sequence. The top ten hold 22% of the sample, which has about 110,000 clones, approximately 78% seen once. The TCR originated in a man aged 25 to 40 in good health and CMV-seropositive. Sequencing used PBMCs.

DNA of the CDR3: TGTGCCAGCAGTTACCTTGGAGACCCTATGAACACTGAAGCTTTCTTT. Translation gives CASSYLGDPMNTEAFF. The rearrangement links TRBV6-5 to TRBJ1-1; D is ambiguous. The CDR3 is 16 residues long. The germline gives CDR1 MNHEY, CDR2 SVGAGI. Trimming took 2 bases from V and 0 from J, leaving 13 bases between them.